This paragraph reports one T cell receptor (beta chain). Authors' analysis steps: The authors estimated nucleated cell counts from reference gene primer amplification. Repertoires were generated with immunoSEQ multiplex PCR, while TCRdb's copy carries only in-frame clones and drops some. V, J and clone size derive from that table, while D and trimming were established from the DNA sequence. Of 200,000 or so clones in the sample, 80% to 90% were seen once. The data originate from a study of blood T cell repertoires in COVID-19. The CDR3 is 12 amino acids. Germline CDR1 is MNHNY and CDR2 is SVGAGI (reference sequence). V was shortened by 8 bases and J by 6 bases, with 13 bases between the two germline ends.

The V gene is TRBV6-6, the J gene TRBJ1-1, with a possible D match to TRBD1 (6 bases). The sample comprised PBMCs or T cells enriched from blood (not recorded which). The receptor was derived from a woman between 18 and 29 years old in a cohort exposed to, infected with or recovered from COVID-19 (not recorded which). CDR3 bases: TGTGCCAGCCTGGACAGTCCGGCTGAAGCTTTCTTT. As protein: CASLDSPAEAFF.